The entry below gives a single TCR beta chain sequence along with its context. Its antigen is unidentified. The sample is drawn from a study of T cell repertoires in cytomegalovirus infection. TCRdb ran MiXCR on the reads and lists one entry per CDR3 protein. There are about 350,000 distinct CDR3 sequences in the sample; about 32% occur only once, and about 14% lies in the top ten. Study-wide results and limits: What dominated the ex vivo response were HLA-C-restricted CMV-specific TCR beta clonotypes.

Sequences were derived from cultured PBMCs, sampled from culture after CMV antigen stimulation. This TCR was recovered from a human donor in good health (CMV status not recorded). Some clones in this sample may be carry-over from other donors' samples.

The CDR3 reads CASSYHNGRTPFYGYTF. In DNA, the CDR3 is TGTGCCAGCAGTTACCATAACGGGAGAACCCCATTTTATGGCTACACCTTC. The V call is TRBV6-1, the J call TRBJ1-2; D is ambiguous. V was trimmed by 5 bases and J by 5 bases, leaving 24 bases between them. The CDR3 spans 17 residues. Germline CDR1 is MNHNS and CDR2 is SASEGT.